This TCR beta chain was sequenced during a study of identical twins. V shed 5 bases and J 5 bases; nucleotides not matched to a gene: 4. The CDR3 consists of 14 residues. The germline V gene encodes CDR1 WSHSY and CDR2 SAAADI. One entry per CDR3 protein results from TCRdb running MiXCR on the 5' RACE reads. The table has 650,000 to 800,000 distinct CDR3 sequences, about 9.4% seen once; the top ten hold 0.85% to 1%. This sample was shared with a second study, whose subject was yellow fever vaccine responses in identical twins.

The chain links TRBV10-2 to TRBJ2-2; 8 bases are shared with TRBD1. Sequenced sample: PBMCs. This clonotype was sampled from a woman between 18 and 30 years old in good health. CDR3 in DNA: TGCGCCAGCAGTACTACAGGGGGTACCGGGGAGCTGTTTTTT. Translated: CASSTTGGTGELFF.